This entry concerns a single T cell receptor beta chain. The CDR3 covers 15 residues. V was cut by 5 bases and J by 0 bases, with 10 bases left in between. Germline V gene sequence: CDR1 MNHEY, CDR2 SMNVEV (reference sequence). The data derive from a study of blood T cell repertoires in COVID-19. Overall study context: Recovered status in Cohort 3 required two negative PCRs, clearance, or symptom resolution.

The data were produced by immunoSEQ multiplex PCR, yet TCRdb's version contains in-frame clones alone and is incomplete. The sample lists approximately 210,000 clones; roughly 91% were seen once. Source material: PBMCs or T cells enriched from blood (not recorded which). This clonotype was obtained from a man younger than 40 in a cohort exposed to, infected with or recovered from COVID-19 (not recorded which). The chain links TRBV27 to TRBJ2-2; no reliable D call. The DNA for the CDR3 is TGTGCCAGCAGTACCCTCGACACGAACACCGGGGAGCTGTTTTTT. As protein: CASSTLDTNTGELFF.